These 24 T cell receptor beta chains were all obtained from the same sample, sequenced in a study of cytomegalovirus exposure and HLA in healthy donors. 60 Vbeta and 13 Jbeta primers were used in PCR. The data were produced by immunoSEQ multiplex PCR, yet TCRdb's version contains in-frame clones alone and is incomplete. This table has 170,000 or so clones, under 80% appearing once. Sequenced sample: PBMCs. Every receptor here comes from a young woman in good health and CMV-seronegative.

This clone was detected a few times. The chain has TRBV2 and TRBJ2-1, with a possible D match to TRBD2 (6 bases). This CDR3 region has 15 residues. The germline gives CDR1 SNHLY, CDR2 FYNNEI. Trimming shortened V by 1 base and J by 4 bases, and 11 bases separated the two germline ends. The CDR3 reads CASSEGRGQYNEQFF. As DNA, the CDR3 is TGTGCCAGCAGTGAAGGGAGGGGTCAATACAATGAGCAGTTCTTC.

The chain joins TRBV11-3 to TRBJ1-2; D is ambiguous. The CDR3 sequence is 12 residues long. Germline CDR1 SGHNT, CDR2 YENEEA. V lost 11 bases and J 2 bases, leaving 12 bases between the germline ends. This CDR3 is CAPRGKNYGYTF. CDR3 bases: TGTGCCCCCCGAGGTAAGAACTATGGCTACACCTTC.

This clone was seen just once. The chain has TRBV5-1 and TRBJ1-6, with D uncertain. Germline V gives CDR1 SGHRS, CDR2 YFSETQ. This CDR3 is 13 amino acids long. The V end was cut by 0 bases, the J end by 10 bases, with 8 bases between. The CDR3 DNA reads as TGCGCCAGCAGCTTGGCCCCGGGGTCACCCCTCCACTTT. Translated, it gives CASSLAPGSPLHF. Supplemented by reference TRBV5-1 and TRBJ1-6, the full variable domain reads KAGVTQTPRYLIKTRGQQVTLSCSPISGHRSVSWYQQTPGQGLQFLFEYFSETQRNKGNFPGRFSGRQFSNSRSEMNVSTLELGDSALYLCASSLAPGSPLHFGNGTRLTVT.

This clone has more than one count but fewer than ten. The chain joins TRBV27 to TRBJ2-7, with TRBD2 matching 10 bases. The V gene end was trimmed by 6 bases and the J gene end by 1 base; junction bases not matched to a gene: 6. CDR1 and CDR2 (germline): MNHEY, SMNVEV (reference sequence). The length of the CDR3 is 15 residues. The CDR3 loop reads CASRTIAGGSYEQYF. CDR3 sequence (DNA): TGTGCCAGCAGGACTATAGCGGGGGGTTCCTACGAGCAGTACTTC.

The chain carries TRBV5-6 and TRBJ2-7; D is undetermined. V dropped 2 bases and J dropped 2 bases, with 14 bases sitting between them. The V gene's germline CDR1 is SGHDT and CDR2 YYEEEE. The CDR3 has 15 amino acids. This chain's CDR3 is CASSLRQVWAYEQYF. The DNA of the CDR3 is TGTGCCAGCAGCTTAAGGCAGGTGTGGGCCTACGAGCAGTACTTC.

This clone was found a few times. The rearrangement links TRBV6-5 to TRBJ2-2; D may be TRBD1 (6 bases). In germline, CDR1 is MNHEY, CDR2 SVGAGI. The CDR3 has 14 amino acids. The ends were cut back, 4 bases at V and 5 bases at J, with 11 bases in the middle. Here the CDR3 reads CASSWTVGTGELFF. DNA of the CDR3: TGTGCCAGCAGTTGGACAGTGGGGACCGGGGAGCTGTTTTTT.

This clone was counted once. The CDR3 region is CALDPSGKYYGYTF. The CDR3 DNA follows: TGTGCCTTGGACCCATCAGGGAAATACTATGGCTACACCTTC. This chain joins TRBV30 and TRBJ1-2, with D maybe TRBD1 (5 bases). The CDR3 length is 14 residues. Germline V lookup: CDR1 GTSNPN, CDR2 SVGIG (reference sequence). V was shortened by 7 bases and J by 3 bases, with 18 bases between the two germline ends.

This clone was counted only a few times. J is TRBJ1-2 and V is TRBV10-3, with D perhaps TRBD1 (5 bases). Germline CDR1 reads ENHRY; CDR2 reads SYGVKD. This CDR3 has 13 amino acids. V gave up 7 bases and J gave up 8 bases, with 17 bases separating them. The CDR3 nucleotides are TGTGCCATCACTAATATCGGACAAACCGGCTACACCTTC. Protein: CAITNIGQTGYTF.

The chain carries TRBV7-8 and TRBJ2-1, with D perhaps TRBD2 (5 bases). V gave up 1 base and J gave up 7 bases, with 8 bases separating them. The CDR3 loop spans 13 amino acids. From germline, CDR1 is SGHVS and CDR2 FQNEAQ. Here the CDR3 reads CASSLGPGNEQFF. The CDR3 nucleotides read TGTGCCAGCAGCTTAGGCCCGGGGAATGAGCAGTTCTTC.

The CDR3 here is CASSLAGSGNTIYF. CDR3 sequence (DNA): TGCGCCAGCAGCTTGGCGGGCTCTGGAAACACCATATATTTT. This chain joins TRBV5-1 and TRBJ1-3; D remains unclear. This CDR3 region has 14 residues. With 0 bases removed from V and 0 bases from J, the gap between germline ends came to 4 bases. Germline assignment: CDR1 SGHRS and CDR2 YFSETQ.

The genes are TRBV29-1 and TRBJ1-1; no clear D. The CDR3 is 14 amino acids. From germline, CDR1 is SQVTM and CDR2 ANQGSEA. V was shortened by 4 bases and J by 3 bases, with 15 bases between the two germline ends. CDR3 nucleotides: TGCAGCGTTGGACCCTGGTGGGAGTACACTGAAGCTTTCTTT. Amino acid sequence: CSVGPWWEYTEAFF. Drawing the rest from reference TRBV29-1 and TRBJ1-1, the complete variable domain is SAVISQKPSRDICQRGTSLTIQCQVDSQVTMMFWYRQQPGQSLTLIATANQGSEATYESGFVIDKFPISRPNLTFSTLTVSNMSPEDSSIYLCSVGPWWEYTEAFFGQGTRLTVV.

In this sample, this clone turned up once. The chain joins TRBV21-1 to TRBJ1-2; the D call in the table, TRBD1, was not verified against the DNA. TRBV21-1 is given as a pseudogene. The length of the CDR3 is 17 residues. The CDR3 loop reads CASSNFSTGQEDDGYTF. For the CDR3, the DNA is TGTGCCAGCAGCAACTTCTCGACAGGGCAGGAAGACGATGGCTACACCTTC.

The chain has TRBV6-1 and TRBJ1-2; perhaps TRBD1 as D (5 bases). This CDR3 has 14 amino acids. V shed 1 base and J shed 6 bases, with 12 bases lying between them. CDR1 is MNHNS, CDR2 SASEGT, per germline. CDR3 nucleotides: TGTGCCAGCAGTGAAGTGGCAGGGCTTGATGGCTACACCTTC. Its translation: CASSEVAGLDGYTF.

Only a few counts were recorded for this clone. V is TRBV28 and J is TRBJ1-1; 9 nucleotides agree with TRBD1. J lost 3 bases, V lost 6 bases, and 5 bases had no gene match. The CDR3 runs 14 residues. Germline V gene sequence: CDR1 MDHEN, CDR2 SYDVKM. DNA of the CDR3: TGTGCCAGCAGGGGACAGGGAAGATACACTGAAGCTTTCTTT. Translating gives CASRGQGRYTEAFF. Full variable domain (remainder filled in from reference TRBV28 and TRBJ1-1): DVKVTQSSRYLVKRTGEKVFLECVQDMDHENMFWYRQDPGLGLRLIYFSYDVKMKEKGDIPEGYSVSREKKERFSLILESASTNQTSMYLCASRGQGRYTEAFFGQGTRLTVV.

DNA for the CDR3: TGTGCCAGCAGCTTCCAGCGGGGGTTGGGGGAGACCCAGTACTTC. Amino acids: CASSFQRGLGETQYF. V gene TRBV7-2 combines with J gene TRBJ2-5, with TRBD2 matching 8 bases. V lost 3 bases, J lost 5 bases, and 8 bases stayed unmatched. Germline loops: CDR1 SGHTA, CDR2 FQGNSA. The CDR3 loop spans 15 amino acids.

The DNA for the CDR3 is TGTGCCAGCAGTGTAGGGACTAGCGGGACCGAGCAGTACTTC. Residues: CASSVGTSGTEQYF. The chain recombines TRBV2 with TRBJ2-7; TRBD2 aligns across 13 bases. This CDR3 region has 14 residues. Per the germline V gene, CDR1 is SNHLY and CDR2 is FYNNEI. V shed 4 bases and J 6 bases; nucleotides not matched to a gene: 3.

In this sample, this clone turned up once. This chain uses TRBV5-5 with TRBJ2-7; 12 nucleotides agree with TRBD2. The CDR3 covers 14 residues. The J segment lost 10 bases and the V segment lost 1 base, leaving 6 bases of the junction unmatched. CDR1 and CDR2 (germline): SGHKS, YYEKEE (reference sequence). This CDR3 is CASSLFLAGGPQYF. DNA for the CDR3: TGTGCCAGCAGCTTGTTCCTAGCGGGGGGGCCTCAGTACTTC.

This chain uses TRBV7-2 with TRBJ2-1; the match to TRBD2 covers 7 bases. Per germline, CDR1 SGHTA and CDR2 FQGNSA. CDR3 length: 13 residues. V gave up 5 bases and J gave up 2 bases; unmatched junction bases: 0. The CDR3 DNA reads TGTGCCAGCAGCGGGGGGGCCTACAATGAGCAGTTCTTC. It encodes CASSGGAYNEQFF.

The chain uses TRBV10-3 and TRBJ2-3; D ambiguous. V shed 8 bases and J shed 2 bases, with 11 bases lying between them. This CDR3 is built from 13 residues. The germline gives CDR1 ENHRY, CDR2 SYGVKD. CDR3 nucleotide sequence: TGTGCCATCGGTTCCGCGGACACAGATACGCAGTATTTT. Its protein is CAIGSADTDTQYF.

V gene TRBV5-4 combines with J gene TRBJ1-3; D is ambiguous. The CDR3 loop spans 17 amino acids. V was trimmed by 1 base and J by 1 base, leaving 15 bases between them. CDR1 and CDR2 from the germline V gene are SGHNT and YYREEE (reference sequence). CDR3 sequence: CASSLREASGSGNTIYF. For the CDR3, the DNA is TGTGCCAGCAGCTTGAGGGAGGCCTCGGGGTCTGGAAACACCATATATTTT.

The chain has TRBV5-6 and TRBJ2-5, with 12 bases matching TRBD1. Trimming cost V 1 base and J 3 bases; bases outside gene matches: 7. Germline CDR1 SGHDT, CDR2 YYEEEE. This CDR3 comprises 17 residues. In nucleotides, the CDR3 is TGTGCCAGCAGCTTGCGAGGGACAGGGGGCCCCAAAGAGACCCAGTACTTC. This sequence encodes CASSLRGTGGPKETQYF.

The chain recombines TRBV19 with TRBJ2-2; no definite D call. Per germline, CDR1 LNHDA and CDR2 SQIVND (reference sequence). The CDR3 runs 13 residues. The V end lost 4 bases, the J end lost 6 bases, and 9 bases lay between the germline ends. The CDR3 nucleotides are TGTGCCAGTAGTAGCAGGTGGCCCGGGGAGCTGTTTTTT. Protein: CASSSRWPGELFF.

Only a few counts were recorded for this clone. The chain carries TRBV28 and TRBJ2-5; maybe TRBD2 (6 bases). The CDR3 has 14 amino acids. Germline V lookup: CDR1 MDHEN, CDR2 SYDVKM. Trimming pared 4 bases from V and 1 base from J, leaving 10 bases between. The CDR3 reads CASSSGTFQETQYF. The CDR3 DNA reads TGTGCCAGCAGTTCAGGGACTTTCCAAGAGACCCAGTACTTC.

The J gene is TRBJ1-4, the V gene TRBV4-1, with 8 bases identical to TRBD1. This CDR3 spans 16 amino acids. Per the germline V gene, CDR1 is MGHRA and CDR2 is YSYEKL. The V and J ends lost 0 bases and 6 bases, in that order; junction bases with no gene match: 6. CDR3 in amino acids: CASSQDWDRSYEKLFF. CDR3 sequence (DNA): TGCGCCAGCAGCCAAGATTGGGACAGGAGTTATGAAAAACTGTTTTTT.